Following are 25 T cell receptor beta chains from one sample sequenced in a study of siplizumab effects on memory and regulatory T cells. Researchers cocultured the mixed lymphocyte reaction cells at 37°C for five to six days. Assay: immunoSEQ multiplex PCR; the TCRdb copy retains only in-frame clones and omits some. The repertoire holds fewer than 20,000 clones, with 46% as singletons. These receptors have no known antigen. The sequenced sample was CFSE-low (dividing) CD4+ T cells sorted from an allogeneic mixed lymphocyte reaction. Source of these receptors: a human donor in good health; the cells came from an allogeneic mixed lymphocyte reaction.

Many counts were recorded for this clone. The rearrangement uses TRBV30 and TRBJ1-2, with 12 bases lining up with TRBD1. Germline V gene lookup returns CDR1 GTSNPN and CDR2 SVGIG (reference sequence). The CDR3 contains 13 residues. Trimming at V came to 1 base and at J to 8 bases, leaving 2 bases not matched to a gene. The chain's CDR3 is CAWSGDRGHGYTF. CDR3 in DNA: TGTGCCTGGAGTGGGGACAGGGGGCACGGCTACACCTTC.

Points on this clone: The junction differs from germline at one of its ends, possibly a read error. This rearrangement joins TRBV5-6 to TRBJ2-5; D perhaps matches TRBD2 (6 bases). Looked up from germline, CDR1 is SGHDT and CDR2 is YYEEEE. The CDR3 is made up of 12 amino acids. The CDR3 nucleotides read TGTGCCAGCAGCTGGGGGGTATACACGCAGGACTTC. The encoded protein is CASSWGVYTQDF.

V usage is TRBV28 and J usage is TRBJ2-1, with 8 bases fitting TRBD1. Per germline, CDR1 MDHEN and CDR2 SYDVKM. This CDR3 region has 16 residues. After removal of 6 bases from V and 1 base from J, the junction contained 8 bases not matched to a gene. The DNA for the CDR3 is TGTGCCAGCAGCGCTATGCAGGGGGCTTCCTACAATGAGCAGTTCTTC. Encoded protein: CASSAMQGASYNEQFF.

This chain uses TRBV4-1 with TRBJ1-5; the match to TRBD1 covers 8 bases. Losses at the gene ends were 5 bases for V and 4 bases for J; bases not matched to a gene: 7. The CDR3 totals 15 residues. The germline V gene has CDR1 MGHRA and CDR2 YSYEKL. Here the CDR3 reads CASSVQDRANQPQHF. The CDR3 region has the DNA TGCGCCAGCAGCGTTCAGGACAGGGCAAATCAGCCCCAGCATTTT.

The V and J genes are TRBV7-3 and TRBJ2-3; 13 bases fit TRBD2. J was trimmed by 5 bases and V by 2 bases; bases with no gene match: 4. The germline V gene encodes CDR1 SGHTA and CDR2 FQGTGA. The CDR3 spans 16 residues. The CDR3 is CASSLGTSGAGDTQYF. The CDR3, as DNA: TGTGCCAGCAGCTTAGGGACTAGCGGGGCGGGAGATACGCAGTATTTT.

CDR3 loop: CATSSGGGNTIYF. CDR3 nucleotide sequence: TGTGCCACCAGCAGCGGGGGTGGAAACACCATATATTTT. V gene TRBV15 combines with J gene TRBJ1-3; TRBD1 is a possible D gene (5 bases). CDR1 and CDR2 from the germline V gene are LNHNV and YYDKDF (reference sequence). This CDR3 is built from 13 residues. The V end was cut by 3 bases, the J end by 3 bases, with 6 bases between.

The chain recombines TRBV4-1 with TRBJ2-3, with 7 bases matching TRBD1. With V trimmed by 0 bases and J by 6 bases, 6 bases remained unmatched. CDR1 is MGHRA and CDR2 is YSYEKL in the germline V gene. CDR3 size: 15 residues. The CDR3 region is CASSQEGAGGDTQYF. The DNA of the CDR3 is TGCGCCAGCAGCCAAGAGGGGGCAGGGGGTGATACGCAGTATTTT.

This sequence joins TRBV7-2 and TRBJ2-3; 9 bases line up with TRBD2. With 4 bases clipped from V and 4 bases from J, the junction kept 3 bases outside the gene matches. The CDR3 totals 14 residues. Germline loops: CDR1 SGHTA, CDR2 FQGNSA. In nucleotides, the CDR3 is TGTGCCAGCAGCTCTGGGACTAGCTCAGATACGCAGTATTTT. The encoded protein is CASSSGTSSDTQYF.

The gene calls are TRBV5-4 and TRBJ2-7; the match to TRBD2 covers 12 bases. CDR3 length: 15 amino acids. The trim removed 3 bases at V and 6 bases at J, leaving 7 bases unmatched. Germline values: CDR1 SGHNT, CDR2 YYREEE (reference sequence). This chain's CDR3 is CASSSPSGGAGEQYF. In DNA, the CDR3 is TGTGCCAGCAGCTCACCTAGCGGGGGGGCGGGCGAGCAGTACTTC.

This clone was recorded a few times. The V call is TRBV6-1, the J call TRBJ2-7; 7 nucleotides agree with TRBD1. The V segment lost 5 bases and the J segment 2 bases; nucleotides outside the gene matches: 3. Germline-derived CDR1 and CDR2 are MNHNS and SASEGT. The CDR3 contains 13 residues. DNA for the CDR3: TGTGCCAGCAGTTCGGACAGGACCTACGAGCAGTACTTC. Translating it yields CASSSDRTYEQYF.

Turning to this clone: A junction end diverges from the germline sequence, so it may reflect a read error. The CDR3 DNA follows: TGTGCCAGCAGCTCGACTAGCGCTGGAGAGACCCAGTACTTC. It specifies CASSSTSAGETQYF. The chain combines TRBV5-1 with TRBJ2-5; 8 bases align to TRBD2. The CDR3 is 14 residues long. Per germline, CDR1 SGHRS and CDR2 YFSETQ.

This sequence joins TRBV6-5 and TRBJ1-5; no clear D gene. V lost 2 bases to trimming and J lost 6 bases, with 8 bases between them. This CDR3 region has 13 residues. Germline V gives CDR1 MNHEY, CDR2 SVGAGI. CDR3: CASSYGWSQPQHF. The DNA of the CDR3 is TGTGCCAGCAGTTACGGATGGAGTCAGCCCCAGCATTTT.

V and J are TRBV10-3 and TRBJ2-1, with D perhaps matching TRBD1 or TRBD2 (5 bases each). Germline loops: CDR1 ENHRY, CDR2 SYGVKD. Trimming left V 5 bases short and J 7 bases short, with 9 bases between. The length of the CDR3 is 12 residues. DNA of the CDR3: TGTGCCATCAGTCAAGAGGGGAATGAGCAGTTCTTC. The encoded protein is CAISQEGNEQFF.

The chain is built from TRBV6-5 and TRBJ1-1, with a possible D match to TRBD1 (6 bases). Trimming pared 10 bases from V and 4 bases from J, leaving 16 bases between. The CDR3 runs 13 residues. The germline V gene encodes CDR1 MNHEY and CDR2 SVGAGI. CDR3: CATLAGAGTEAFF. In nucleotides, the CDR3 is TGTGCCACCCTGGCAGGGGCTGGCACTGAAGCTTTCTTT.

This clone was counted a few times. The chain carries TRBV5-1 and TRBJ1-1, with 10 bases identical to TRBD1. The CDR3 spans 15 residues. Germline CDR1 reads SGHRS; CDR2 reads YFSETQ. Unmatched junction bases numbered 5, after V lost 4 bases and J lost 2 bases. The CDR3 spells CASSTGQGINTEAFF. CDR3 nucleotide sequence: TGCGCCAGCAGCACGGGACAGGGGATTAACACTGAAGCTTTCTTT.

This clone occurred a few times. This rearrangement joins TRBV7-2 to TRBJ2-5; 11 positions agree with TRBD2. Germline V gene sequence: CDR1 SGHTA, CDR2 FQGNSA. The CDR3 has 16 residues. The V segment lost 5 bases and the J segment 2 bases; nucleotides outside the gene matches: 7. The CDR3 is CASSLSGGAGQETQYF. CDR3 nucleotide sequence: TGTGCCAGCAGCCTTAGCGGGGGGGCAGGGCAAGAGACCCAGTACTTC. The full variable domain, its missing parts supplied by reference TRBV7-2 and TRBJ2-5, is GAGVSQSPSNKVTEKGKDVELRCDPISGHTALYWYRQSLGQGLEFLIYFQGNSAPDKSGLPSDRFSAERTGGSVSTLTIQRTQQEDSAVYLCASSLSGGAGQETQYFGPGTRLLVL.

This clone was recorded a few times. CDR3 nucleotide sequence: TGTGCCAGCAGTTTATTCTATCTAAACAAAGGGGAGCTGTTTTTT. It translates to CASSLFYLNKGELFF. This rearrangement joins TRBV27 to TRBJ2-2; D not certain. The CDR3 covers 15 residues. Trimming took off 1 base at V and 8 bases at J, with 14 bases between the two ends. From germline, CDR1 is MNHEY and CDR2 SMNVEV (reference sequence).

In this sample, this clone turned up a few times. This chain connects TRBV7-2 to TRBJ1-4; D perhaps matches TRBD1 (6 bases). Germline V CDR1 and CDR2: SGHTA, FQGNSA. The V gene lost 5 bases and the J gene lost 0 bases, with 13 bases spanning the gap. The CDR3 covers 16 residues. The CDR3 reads CASSAPTGSTNEKLFF. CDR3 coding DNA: TGTGCCAGCAGCGCCCCAACAGGGTCAACTAATGAAAAACTGTTTTTT. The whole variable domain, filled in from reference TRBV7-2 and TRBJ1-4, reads GAGVSQSPSNKVTEKGKDVELRCDPISGHTALYWYRQSLGQGLEFLIYFQGNSAPDKSGLPSDRFSAERTGGSVSTLTIQRTQQEDSAVYLCASSAPTGSTNEKLFFGSGTQLSVL.

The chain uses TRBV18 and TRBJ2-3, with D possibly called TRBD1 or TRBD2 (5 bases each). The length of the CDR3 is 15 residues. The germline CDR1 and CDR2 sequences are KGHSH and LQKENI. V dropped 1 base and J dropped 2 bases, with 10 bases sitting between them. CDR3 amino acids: CASSPLPGTTDTQYF. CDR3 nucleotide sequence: TGTGCCAGCTCACCACTTCCGGGGACCACAGATACGCAGTATTTT.

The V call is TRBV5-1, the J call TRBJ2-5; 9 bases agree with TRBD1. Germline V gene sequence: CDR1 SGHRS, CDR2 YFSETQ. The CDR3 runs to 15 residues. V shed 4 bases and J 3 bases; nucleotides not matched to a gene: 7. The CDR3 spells CASSPGDRVEETQYF. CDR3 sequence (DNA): TGCGCCAGCAGCCCTGGGGACAGGGTCGAAGAGACCCAGTACTTC.

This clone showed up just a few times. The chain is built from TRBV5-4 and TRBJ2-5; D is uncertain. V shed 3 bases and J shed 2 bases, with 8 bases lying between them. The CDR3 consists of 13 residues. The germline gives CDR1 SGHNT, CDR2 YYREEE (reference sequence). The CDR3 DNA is TGTGCCAGCAGCTCCCCTACGCAAGAGACCCAGTACTTC. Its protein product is CASSSPTQETQYF.

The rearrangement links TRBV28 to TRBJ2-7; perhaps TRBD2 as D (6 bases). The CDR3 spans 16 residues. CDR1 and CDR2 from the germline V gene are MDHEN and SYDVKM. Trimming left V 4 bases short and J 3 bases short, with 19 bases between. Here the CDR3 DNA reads TGTGCCAGCAGTTCGTACTCTCGGGGGTTACGCTACGAGCAGTACTTC. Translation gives CASSSYSRGLRYEQYF.

CDR3 residues: CASSASGGRSYNEQFF. The CDR3 bases are TGTGCCAGCAGCGCTAGCGGGGGTCGCTCCTACAATGAGCAGTTCTTC. The rearrangement uses TRBV2 and TRBJ2-1; TRBD2 matches 10 bases. The V and J ends lost 6 bases and 0 bases, in that order; junction bases with no gene match: 5. The CDR3 loop spans 16 amino acids. Germline values: CDR1 SNHLY, CDR2 FYNNEI. The full variable domain, rest sourced from reference TRBV2 and TRBJ2-1, is EPEVTQTPSHQVTQMGQEVILRCVPISNHLYFYWYRQILGQKVEFLVSFYNNEISEKSEIFDDQFSVERPDGSNFTLKIRSTKLEDSAMYFCASSASGGRSYNEQFFGPGTRLTVL.

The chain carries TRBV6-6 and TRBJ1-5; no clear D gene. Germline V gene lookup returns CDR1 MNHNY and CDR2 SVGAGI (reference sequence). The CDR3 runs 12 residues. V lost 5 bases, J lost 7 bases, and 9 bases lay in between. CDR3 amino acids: CASSEGSQPQHF. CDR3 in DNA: TGTGCCAGCAGTGAGGGCTCACAGCCCCAGCATTTT.

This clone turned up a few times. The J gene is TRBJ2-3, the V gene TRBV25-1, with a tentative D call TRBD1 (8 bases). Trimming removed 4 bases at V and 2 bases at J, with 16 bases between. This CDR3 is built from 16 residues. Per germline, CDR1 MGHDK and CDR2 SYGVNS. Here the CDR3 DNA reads TGTGCCAGCAGTGCTAACAGGGGGGGGTCCACAGATACGCAGTATTTT. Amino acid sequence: CASSANRGGSTDTQYF.